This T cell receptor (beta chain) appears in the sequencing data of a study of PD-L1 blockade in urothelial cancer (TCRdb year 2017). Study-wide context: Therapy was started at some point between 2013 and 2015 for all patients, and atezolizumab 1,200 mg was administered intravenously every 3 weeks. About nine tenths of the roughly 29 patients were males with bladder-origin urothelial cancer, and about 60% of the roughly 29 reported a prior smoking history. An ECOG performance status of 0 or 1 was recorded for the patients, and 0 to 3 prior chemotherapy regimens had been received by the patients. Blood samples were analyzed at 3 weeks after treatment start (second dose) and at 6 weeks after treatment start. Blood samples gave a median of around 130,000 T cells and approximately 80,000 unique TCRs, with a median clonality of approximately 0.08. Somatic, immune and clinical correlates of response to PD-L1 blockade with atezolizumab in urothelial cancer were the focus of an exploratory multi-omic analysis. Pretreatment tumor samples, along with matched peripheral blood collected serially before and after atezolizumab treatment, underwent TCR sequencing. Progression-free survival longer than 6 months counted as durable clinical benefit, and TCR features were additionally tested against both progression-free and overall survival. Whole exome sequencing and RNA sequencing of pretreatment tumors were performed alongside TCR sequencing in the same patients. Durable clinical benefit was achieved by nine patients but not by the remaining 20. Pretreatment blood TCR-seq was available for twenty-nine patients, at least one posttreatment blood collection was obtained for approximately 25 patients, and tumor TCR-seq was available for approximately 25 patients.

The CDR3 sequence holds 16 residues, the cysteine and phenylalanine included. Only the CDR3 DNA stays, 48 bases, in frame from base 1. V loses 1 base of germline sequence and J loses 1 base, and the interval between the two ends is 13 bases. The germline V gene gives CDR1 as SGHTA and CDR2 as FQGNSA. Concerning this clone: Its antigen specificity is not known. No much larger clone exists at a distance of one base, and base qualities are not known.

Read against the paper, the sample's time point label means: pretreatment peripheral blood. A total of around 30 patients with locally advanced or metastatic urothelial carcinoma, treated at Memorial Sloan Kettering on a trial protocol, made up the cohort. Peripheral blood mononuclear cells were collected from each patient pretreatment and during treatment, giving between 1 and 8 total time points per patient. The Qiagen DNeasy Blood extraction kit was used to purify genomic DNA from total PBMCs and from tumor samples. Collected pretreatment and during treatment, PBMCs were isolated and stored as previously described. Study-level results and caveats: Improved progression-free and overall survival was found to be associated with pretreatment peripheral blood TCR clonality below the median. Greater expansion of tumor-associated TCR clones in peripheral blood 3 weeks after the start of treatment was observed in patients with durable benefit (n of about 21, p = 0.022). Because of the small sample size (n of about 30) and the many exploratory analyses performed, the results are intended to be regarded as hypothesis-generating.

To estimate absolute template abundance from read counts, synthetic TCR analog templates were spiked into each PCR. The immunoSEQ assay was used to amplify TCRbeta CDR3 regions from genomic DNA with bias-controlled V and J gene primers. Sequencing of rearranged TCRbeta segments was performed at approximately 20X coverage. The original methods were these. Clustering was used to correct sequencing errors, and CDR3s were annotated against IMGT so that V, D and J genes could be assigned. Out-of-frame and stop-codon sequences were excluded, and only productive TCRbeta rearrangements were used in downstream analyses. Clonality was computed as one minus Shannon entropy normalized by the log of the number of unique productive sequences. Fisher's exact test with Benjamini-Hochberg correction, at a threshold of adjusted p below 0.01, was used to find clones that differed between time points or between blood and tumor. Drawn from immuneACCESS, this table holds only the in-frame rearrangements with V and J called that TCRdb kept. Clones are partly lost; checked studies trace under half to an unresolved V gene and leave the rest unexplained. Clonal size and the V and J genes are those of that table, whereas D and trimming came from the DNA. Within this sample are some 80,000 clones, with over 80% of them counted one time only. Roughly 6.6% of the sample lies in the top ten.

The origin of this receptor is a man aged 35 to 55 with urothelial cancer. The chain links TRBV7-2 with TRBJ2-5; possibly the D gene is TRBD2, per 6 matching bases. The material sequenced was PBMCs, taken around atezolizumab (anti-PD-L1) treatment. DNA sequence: TGTGCCAGCAGCTTAGGCGAAATAGCGGCCCAAGAGACCCAGTACTTC. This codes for CASSLGEIAAQETQYF.